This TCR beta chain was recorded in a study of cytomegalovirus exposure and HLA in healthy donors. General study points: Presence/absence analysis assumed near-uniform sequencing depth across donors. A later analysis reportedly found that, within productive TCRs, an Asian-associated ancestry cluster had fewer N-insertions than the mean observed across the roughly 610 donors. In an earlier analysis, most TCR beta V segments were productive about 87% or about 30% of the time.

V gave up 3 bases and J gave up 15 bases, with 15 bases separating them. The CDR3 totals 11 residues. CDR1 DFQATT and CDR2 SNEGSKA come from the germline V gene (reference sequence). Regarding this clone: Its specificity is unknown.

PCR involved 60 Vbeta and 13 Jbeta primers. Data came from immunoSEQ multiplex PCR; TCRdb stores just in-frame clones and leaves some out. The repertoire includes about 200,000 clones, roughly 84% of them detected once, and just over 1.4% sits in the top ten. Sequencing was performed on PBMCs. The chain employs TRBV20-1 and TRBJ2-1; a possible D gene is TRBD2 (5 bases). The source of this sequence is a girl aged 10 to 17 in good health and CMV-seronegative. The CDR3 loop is CSASLRAAGFF. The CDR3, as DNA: TGCAGTGCTAGTTTGCGGGCCGCTGGGTTCTTC.